The 8 T cell receptor beta chains below all came from one sample that was sequenced in a study of glioma-infiltrating T cells after dendritic cell vaccination. Libraries were prepared by immunoSEQ multiplex PCR; TCRdb keeps only in-frame clonotypes and omits some of them. The sample lists approximately 110,000 clones, 90% occurring once. Sample time point: after dendritic cell vaccination, including at tumor progression/relapse. The specimen was blood, collected after dendritic cell vaccination. Receptors were obtained from a human donor with glioblastoma.

The chain combines TRBV5-1 with TRBJ2-3, with 9 bases fitting TRBD2. Losses at the gene ends were 4 bases for V and 6 bases for J; bases not matched to a gene: 9. Germline assignment: CDR1 SGHRS and CDR2 YFSETQ. CDR3 length equals 15 residues. Written as DNA, the CDR3 is TGCGCCAGCAGCATGCGGACTAGCGCGGATGATACGCAGTATTTT. This gives the protein CASSMRTSADDTQYF.

The chain joins TRBV19 to TRBJ1-3, with D unclear. Germline V gene data show CDR1 as LNHDA and CDR2 as SQIVND (reference sequence). V was cut by 0 bases and J by 11 bases, with 23 bases left in between. There are 17 residues in the CDR3. The CDR3 DNA follows: TGTGCCAGTAGTATAGATACCGGACTGCCCTCAGGTAGGGCCATATATTTT. Its translation is CASSIDTGLPSGRAIYF.

Of note for this clone: Other DNA variants within this sample encode the same CDR3. This chain uses TRBV4-1 with TRBJ2-2, with D possibly matching TRBD2 (5 bases). The V gene's germline CDR1 is MGHRA and CDR2 YSYEKL. This CDR3 has 13 residues. V was shortened by 3 bases and J by 3 bases, with 5 bases between the two germline ends. For the CDR3, the DNA is TGCGCCAGCAGCCAGAGGGACACCGGGGAGCTGTTTTTT. It codes for CASSQRDTGELFF.

The rearrangement joins TRBV5-1 to TRBJ2-7; 7 bases match TRBD1. Trimming cost V 4 bases and J 5 bases; bases outside gene matches: 9. The CDR3 covers 14 residues. Germline CDR1 SGHRS, CDR2 YFSETQ. The CDR3: CASSLDRVAHEQYF. CDR3 bases: TGCGCCAGCAGCCTTGACAGGGTAGCCCACGAGCAGTACTTC. Together with reference TRBV5-1 and TRBJ2-7, the CDR3 gives the full variable domain: KAGVTQTPRYLIKTRGQQVTLSCSPISGHRSVSWYQQTPGQGLQFLFEYFSETQRNKGNFPGRFSGRQFSNSRSEMNVSTLELGDSALYLCASSLDRVAHEQYFGPGTRLTVT.

This clone was picked up a small number of times. This chain joins TRBV18 and TRBJ2-7; TRBD1 matches 12 bases. The trim removed 3 bases at V and 4 bases at J, leaving 7 bases unmatched. Germline lookup yields CDR1 KGHSH and CDR2 LQKENI. The CDR3 consists of 16 residues. The chain's CDR3 is CASSPSRDRGRYEQYF. In nucleotides, the CDR3 is TGTGCCAGCTCACCTTCCCGGGACAGGGGGCGTTACGAGCAGTACTTC.

This rearrangement joins TRBV9 to TRBJ2-3; possible D gene TRBD1, 6 bases. Trimming removed 0 bases at V and 0 bases at J, with 11 bases between. Per the germline V gene, CDR1 is SGDLS and CDR2 is YYNGEE. This CDR3 contains 16 residues. CDR3 sequence (DNA): TGTGCCAGCAGCGTAGAGGCAGGGGCGAGCACAGATACGCAGTATTTT. It codes for CASSVEAGASTDTQYF.

The chain combines TRBV28 with TRBJ2-7; possibly TRBD1 for D (5 bases). The CDR3 totals 13 residues. The V and J ends lost 2 bases and 3 bases respectively, with 8 bases between them. The V gene's germline CDR1 is MDHEN and CDR2 SYDVKM. The CDR3 spells CASSLRTIYEQYF. The CDR3 DNA reads TGTGCCAGCAGTTTACGGACAATCTACGAGCAGTACTTC.

The chain employs TRBV30 and TRBJ2-7, with TRBD1 as a possible D gene (6 bases). This CDR3 contains 14 residues. V shed 5 bases and J shed 6 bases, with 20 bases lying between them. Germline-derived CDR1 and CDR2 are GTSNPN and SVGIG (reference sequence). The CDR3 protein is CAWDSGVPLLEQYF. CDR3 sequence (DNA): TGTGCCTGGGATTCAGGGGTACCCCTCCTCGAGCAGTACTTC.